This entry features one T cell receptor beta chain sequence. As processed by the authors: Cell counts per sample came from amplifying reference gene primers. Measured with immunoSEQ multiplex PCR; TCRdb has only the in-frame clones, and not every one. That table supplies the V and J calls and clone size; D and trimming were determined from the DNA. The sample yields tens of thousands of clones, around 85% seen once. These data originate in a study of blood T cell repertoires in COVID-19. Trimming removed 5 bases from V and 4 bases from J, with 15 bases in between. Per the germline V gene, CDR1 is SGHTA and CDR2 is FQGTGA. The CDR3 contains 14 residues.

The material sequenced was peripheral blood. The genes are TRBV7-3 and TRBJ2-7, with D perhaps matching TRBD1 (6 bases). The receptor was derived from an elderly man with active COVID-19. CDR3 amino acids: CASSLRRTVYEQYF. In DNA form, the CDR3 reads TGTGCCAGCAGCCTACGACGGACAGTATACGAGCAGTACTTC.